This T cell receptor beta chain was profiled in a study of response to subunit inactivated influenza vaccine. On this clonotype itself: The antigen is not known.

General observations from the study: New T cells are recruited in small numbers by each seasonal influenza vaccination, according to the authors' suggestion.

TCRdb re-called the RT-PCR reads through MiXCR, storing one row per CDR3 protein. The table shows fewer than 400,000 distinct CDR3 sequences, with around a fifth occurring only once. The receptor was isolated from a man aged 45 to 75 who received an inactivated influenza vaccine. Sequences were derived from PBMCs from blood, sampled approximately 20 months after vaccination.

The CDR3 DNA reads TGTGCCACCGGACAGGACTACTACGAGCAGTACTTC. This translates into CATGQDYYEQYF. V usage is TRBV10-3 and J usage is TRBJ2-7; D is perhaps TRBD1 (7 bases). The CDR3 extends over 12 amino acids. Germline loops: CDR1 ENHRY, CDR2 SYGVKD. The ends were cut back, 10 bases at V and 3 bases at J, with 13 bases in the middle.